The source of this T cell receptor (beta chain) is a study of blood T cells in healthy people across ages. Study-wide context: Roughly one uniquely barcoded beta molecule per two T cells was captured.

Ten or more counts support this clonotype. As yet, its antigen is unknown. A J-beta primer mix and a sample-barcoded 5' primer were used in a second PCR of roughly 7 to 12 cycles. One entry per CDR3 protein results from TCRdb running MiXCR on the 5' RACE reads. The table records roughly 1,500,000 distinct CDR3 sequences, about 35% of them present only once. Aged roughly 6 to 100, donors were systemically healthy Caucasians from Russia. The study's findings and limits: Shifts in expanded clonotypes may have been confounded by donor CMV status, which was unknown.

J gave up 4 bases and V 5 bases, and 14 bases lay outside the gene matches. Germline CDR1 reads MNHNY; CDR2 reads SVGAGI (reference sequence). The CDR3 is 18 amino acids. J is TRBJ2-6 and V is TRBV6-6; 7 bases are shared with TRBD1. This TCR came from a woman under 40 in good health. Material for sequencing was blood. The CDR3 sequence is CASSTLLGRGTGANVLTF. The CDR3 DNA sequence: TGTGCCAGCAGTACCCTTTTGGGCAGGGGGACCGGGGCCAACGTCCTGACTTTC.